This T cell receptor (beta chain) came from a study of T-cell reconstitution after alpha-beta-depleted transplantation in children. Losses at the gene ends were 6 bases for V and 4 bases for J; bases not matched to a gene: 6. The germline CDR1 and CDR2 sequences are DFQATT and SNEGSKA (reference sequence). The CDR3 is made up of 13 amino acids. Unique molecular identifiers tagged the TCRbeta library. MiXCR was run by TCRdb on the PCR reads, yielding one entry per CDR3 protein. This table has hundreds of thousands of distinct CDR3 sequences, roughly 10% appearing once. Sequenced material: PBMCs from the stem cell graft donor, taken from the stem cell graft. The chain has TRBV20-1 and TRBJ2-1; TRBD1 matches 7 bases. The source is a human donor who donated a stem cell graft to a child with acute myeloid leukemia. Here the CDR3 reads CSALWDRYNEQFF. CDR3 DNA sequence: TGCAGTGCCCTCTGGGACAGATACAATGAGCAGTTCTTC.